Following are 24 T cell receptor beta chains from one sample sequenced in a study of graft-versus-host responses after intestinal transplantation. Sequenced by immunoSEQ multiplex PCR; TCRdb stores in-frame clones only, minus some. The sample carries 15,000 or so clones, about 94% recorded once. The input for sequencing was PBMCs, taken 9 days after transplant. All receptors come from a human patient who received an intestinal transplant, so some T cells may come from the graft donor.

The chain recombines TRBV27 with TRBJ2-2; D remains unclear. This CDR3 contains 14 residues. Germline V gene sequence: CDR1 MNHEY, CDR2 SMNVEV (reference sequence). With 6 bases removed from V and 2 bases from J, the gap between germline ends came to 10 bases. The CDR3 DNA reads as TGTGCCAGCAGCCCCGGGCCTAACACCGGGGAGCTGTTTTTT. Its translation is CASSPGPNTGELFF.

This clone was observed once. The rearrangement joins TRBV7-9 to TRBJ2-1; 7 bases match TRBD2. Trimming took 3 bases from V and 4 from J; bases not matched to a gene: 6. The germline gives CDR1 SEHNR, CDR2 FQNEAQ (reference sequence). This CDR3 has 15 amino acids. In DNA form, the CDR3 reads TGTGCCAGCAGCTTTCTCGACGGGGGGTACAATGAGCAGTTCTTC. This translates into CASSFLDGGYNEQFF.

This clone was found once. The chain employs TRBV9 and TRBJ2-3, with D maybe TRBD1 (5 bases). Germline V gene sequence: CDR1 SGDLS, CDR2 YYNGEE. CDR3 length: 15 residues. V was pared by 4 bases and J by 3 bases, with 15 bases between. The CDR3, as DNA: TGTGCCAGCAGCTATGCAGGGTGGGGAACAGATACGCAGTATTTT. It specifies CASSYAGWGTDTQYF.

The chain links TRBV6-5 to TRBJ1-1; maybe TRBD1 (5 bases). The CDR3 totals 13 residues. Germline lookup yields CDR1 MNHEY and CDR2 SVGAGI. V lost 7 bases, J lost 4 bases, and 13 bases lay in between. The CDR3 sequence is CASTQGVGTEAFF. The CDR3 DNA reads as TGTGCCAGCACCCAGGGAGTGGGCACTGAAGCTTTCTTT.

V usage is TRBV7-3 and J usage is TRBJ2-5; D gene unclear. This CDR3 spans 15 amino acids. From germline, CDR1 is SGHTA and CDR2 FQGTGA. The V end was cut by 6 bases, the J end by 8 bases, with 22 bases between. CDR3 nucleotides: TGTGCCAGCAGGCCCTTATGTTTGCAGTTTAGAACCCAGTACTTC. Amino acids: CASRPLCLQFRTQYF.

This chain connects TRBV5-6 to TRBJ2-5, with 7 bases identical to TRBD2. Germline-derived CDR1 and CDR2 are SGHDT and YYEEEE. V trimming: 3 bases; J trimming: 5 bases; junction bases outside the gene matches: 4. The CDR3 extends over 13 amino acids. The CDR3 loop reads CASSSGGRETQYF. CDR3 bases: TGTGCCAGCAGCTCCGGGGGGAGGGAGACCCAGTACTTC.

The rearrangement joins TRBV12-5 to TRBJ2-7; the D call may be TRBD1 or TRBD2 (5 bases each). CDR3 length: 18 residues. V gave up 1 base and J gave up 5 bases, with 24 bases separating them. Per germline, CDR1 LGHNT and CDR2 FRNRAP. CDR3 region: CASGLGLKNRDGVHEQYF. The DNA for the CDR3 is TGTGCTAGTGGTTTGGGGCTCAAAAACCGGGACGGTGTCCACGAGCAGTACTTC. Based on the CDR3 plus reference TRBV12-5 and TRBJ2-7, the full variable domain is DARVTQTPRHKVTEMGQEVTMRCQPILGHNTVFWYRQTMMQGLELLAYFRNRAPLDDSGMPKDRFSAEMPDATLATLKIQPSEPRDSAVYFCASGLGLKNRDGVHEQYFGPGTRLTVT.

The chain uses TRBV4-1 and TRBJ2-3, with a weak D call TRBD2 (6 bases). The CDR3 contains 16 residues. The germline V gene has CDR1 MGHRA and CDR2 YSYEKL. The V end was cut by 4 bases, the J end by 0 bases, with 14 bases between. Here the CDR3 reads CASSPVTGTSTDTQYF. CDR3 nucleotides: TGCGCCAGCAGCCCCGTTACCGGGACTAGCACAGATACGCAGTATTTT.

The J gene is TRBJ1-3, the V gene TRBV5-6; D might be TRBD1 (5 bases). V was clipped by 2 bases and J by 7 bases, with 13 bases between them. CDR1 and CDR2 (germline): SGHDT, YYEEEE. CDR3 length equals 14 residues. This CDR3 is CASSFTGLKNTIYF. For the CDR3, the DNA is TGTGCCAGCAGCTTTACAGGTTTAAAGAACACCATATATTTT.

The chain joins TRBV6-1 to TRBJ1-3; D call uncertain. V was trimmed by 8 bases and J by 6 bases, leaving 17 bases between them. Germline CDR1 MNHNS, CDR2 SASEGT. This CDR3 has 14 amino acids. CDR3 amino acids: CASGASIGENTIYF. CDR3 DNA: TGTGCCAGCGGTGCCTCTATTGGGGAAAACACCATATATTTT.

The chain joins TRBV7-2 to TRBJ2-7; 7 bases map to TRBD2. The CDR3 loop spans 16 amino acids. V lost 4 bases, J lost 4 bases, and 13 bases stayed unmatched. Germline V gene sequence: CDR1 SGHTA, CDR2 FQGNSA. CDR3 region: CASSWSAGVGGYEQYF. Here the CDR3 DNA reads TGTGCCAGCAGCTGGTCGGCGGGAGTAGGTGGGTACGAGCAGTACTTC.

The rearrangement uses TRBV19 and TRBJ1-2; D gene unclear. With 5 bases removed from V and 5 bases from J, the gap between germline ends came to 15 bases. CDR3 size: 14 residues. Germline V CDR1 and CDR2: LNHDA, SQIVND (reference sequence). The CDR3 DNA is TGTGCCAGTAGTCCGCAGTTTATCGAATATGGCTACACCTTC. Protein sequence: CASSPQFIEYGYTF.

This chain links TRBV19 with TRBJ2-7; 11 bases are shared with TRBD2. This CDR3 is 16 amino acids long. V was clipped by 5 bases and J by 0 bases; unmatched bases: 6. Per the germline V gene, CDR1 is LNHDA and CDR2 is SQIVND (reference sequence). CDR3 amino acids: CASSQPGLAGSYEQYF. In DNA form, the CDR3 reads TGTGCCAGTAGTCAACCCGGACTAGCGGGCTCCTACGAGCAGTACTTC.

The CDR3 sequence: CASSLGRTEQFF. The CDR3 DNA follows: TGTGCCAGCAGTCTTGGACGGACTGAGCAGTTCTTC. V gene TRBV5-6 combines with J gene TRBJ2-1; no clear D gene. The CDR3 runs to 12 residues. CDR1 SGHDT and CDR2 YYEEEE come from the germline V gene. Trimming removed 5 bases at V and 9 bases at J, with 12 bases between.

The rearrangement joins TRBV28 to TRBJ2-7; 7 positions match TRBD2. This CDR3 contains 13 residues. CDR1 is MDHEN and CDR2 is SYDVKM in the germline V gene. J lost 3 bases, V lost 7 bases, and 6 bases had no gene match. The CDR3 DNA sequence: TGTGCCAGCACCCCCCCGGGGGGCTACGAGCAGTACTTC. The encoded protein is CASTPPGGYEQYF.

This chain connects TRBV29-1 to TRBJ1-1, with D possibly matching TRBD1 (6 bases). Germline V gene sequence: CDR1 SQVTM, CDR2 ANQGSEA. The CDR3 is 14 amino acids. The germline V and J ends were trimmed by 5 bases and 5 bases, with 18 bases remaining between them. CDR3 amino acids: CSVRRGAPGTEAFF. CDR3 nucleotide sequence: TGCAGCGTTCGACGGGGGGCGCCGGGTACTGAAGCTTTCTTT.

The genes are TRBV25-1 and TRBJ1-2, with D unclear. The V end lost 2 bases, the J end lost 3 bases, and 7 bases lay between the germline ends. CDR1 and CDR2 (germline): MGHDK, SYGVNS. The CDR3 extends over 13 amino acids. The CDR3 region has the DNA TGTGCCAGCAGTGAAGGAAGATACTATGGCTACACCTTC. Amino acids: CASSEGRYYGYTF.

The chain couples TRBV6-5 to TRBJ2-7, with 7 bases matching TRBD1. This CDR3 has 14 residues. V lost 6 bases and J lost 6; bases outside the gene matches: 11. CDR1 is MNHEY and CDR2 is SVGAGI in the germline V gene. The CDR3 nucleotides are TGTGCCAGCAGCTTAAGACAGGGCCGGGGCGAGCAGTACTTC. As protein: CASSLRQGRGEQYF.

This chain links TRBV29-1 with TRBJ2-1; the match to TRBD1 covers 9 bases. V shed 5 bases, J shed 4 bases, and the junction held 18 bases outside the gene matches. CDR1 is SQVTM and CDR2 is ANQGSEA in the germline V gene. There are 18 residues in the CDR3. The CDR3 here is CSVLVWGTGPDFYNEQFF. CDR3 sequence (DNA): TGCAGCGTTTTGGTTTGGGGGACAGGGCCCGACTTTTACAATGAGCAGTTCTTC.

This chain uses TRBV14 with TRBJ2-7; D is ambiguous. V was shortened by 1 base and J by 5 bases, with 12 bases between the two germline ends. CDR3 size: 14 residues. Germline CDR1 and CDR2: SGHDN and FVKESK. The CDR3: CASSQGSPDNEQYF. In nucleotides, the CDR3 is TGTGCCAGCAGCCAAGGTAGCCCCGATAACGAGCAGTACTTC.

This clone has a single count. V gene TRBV18 combines with J gene TRBJ2-4, with D possibly being TRBD2 (5 bases). Trimming took off 3 bases at V and 1 base at J, with 10 bases between the two ends. CDR3 length: 15 residues. Germline V lookup: CDR1 KGHSH, CDR2 LQKENI. This CDR3 is CASSPVWRAKNIQYF. CDR3 coding DNA: TGTGCCAGCTCACCGGTCTGGAGGGCCAAAAACATTCAGTACTTC.

This sequence joins TRBV7-8 and TRBJ2-3; TRBD2 aligns across 13 bases. Germline V gives CDR1 SGHVS, CDR2 FQNEAQ. After removal of 3 bases from V and 1 base from J, the junction contained 19 bases not matched to a gene. There are 22 residues in the CDR3. The CDR3 sequence is CASSFPERAGLAGSSGTDTQYF. The CDR3 bases are TGTGCCAGCAGCTTCCCAGAACGGGCGGGACTAGCGGGATCGTCTGGCACAGATACGCAGTATTTT. Combining the CDR3 with reference TRBV7-8 and TRBJ2-3 gives the whole variable domain GAGVSQSPRYKVAKRGQDVALRCDPISGHVSLFWYQQALGQGPEFLTYFQNEAQLDKSGLPSDRFFAERPEGSVSTLKIQRTQQEDSAVYLCASSFPERAGLAGSSGTDTQYFGPGTRLTVL.

V gene TRBV7-2 combines with J gene TRBJ2-4, with TRBD2 matching 7 bases. The germline V gene has CDR1 SGHTA and CDR2 FQGNSA. The CDR3 consists of 15 residues. Unmatched junction bases numbered 5, after V lost 0 bases and J lost 6 bases. CDR3 nucleotide sequence: TGTGCCAGCAGCTTAGCGGGAGGGACGGGAAACATTCAGTACTTC. Its protein is CASSLAGGTGNIQYF.

The chain is built from TRBV27 and TRBJ2-3, with D uncertain. The germline V gene encodes CDR1 MNHEY and CDR2 SMNVEV (reference sequence). The CDR3 spans 14 residues. Trimming cost V 6 bases and J 2 bases, with 12 bases left between them. CDR3 loop: CASSQRPLTDTQYF. The CDR3 DNA sequence: TGTGCCAGCAGCCAACGGCCCCTCACAGATACGCAGTATTTT.